This entry lists 9 T cell receptor beta chains sequenced from one sample in a study of Ad26.COV2.S vaccination and SARS-CoV-2 variants. As to treatment: about 20 received Ad26.COV2.S at low or high dose, single or two shots; a few received placebo; per-sample allocation not given. The samples date from day 63 after the first vaccine or placebo injection. Here immunoSEQ multiplex PCR was the method, and the copy in TCRdb shows in-frame clones only, minus some. The repertoire holds roughly 680,000 clones, with around 89% as singletons. Material: peripheral blood, obtained in a trial of Ad26.COV2.S vaccine versus placebo. The receptors were gathered from a person between 18 and 65 years old who received the Ad26.COV2.S COVID-19 vaccine or a placebo.

The chain uses TRBV5-4 and TRBJ2-7; D is undetermined. Germline-derived CDR1 and CDR2 are SGHNT and YYREEE (reference sequence). The ends were cut back, 2 bases at V and 5 bases at J, with 11 bases in the middle. CDR3 length equals 13 residues. DNA of the CDR3: TGTGCCAGCAGCTTAATAGGGTCCCACGAGCAGTACTTC. It is translated as CASSLIGSHEQYF. The whole variable domain, remainder taken from reference TRBV5-4 and TRBJ2-7, is ETGVTQSPTHLIKTRGQQVTLRCSSQSGHNTVSWYQQALGQGPQFIFQYYREEENGRGNFPPRFSGLQFPNYSSELNVNALELDDSALYLCASSLIGSHEQYFGPGTRLTVT.

This sequence joins TRBV11-2 and TRBJ2-7, with 9 bases aligning to TRBD1. This CDR3 has 12 residues. Germline V gene data show CDR1 as SGHAT and CDR2 as FQNNGV. V lost 5 bases, J lost 6 bases, and 2 bases stayed unmatched. The CDR3 region is CASSPDRGEQYF. The CDR3 DNA reads TGTGCCAGCAGCCCGGACAGGGGCGAGCAGTACTTC.

The rearrangement joins TRBV3-1 (or the pseudogene TRBV3-2) to TRBJ2-7; possible D gene TRBD1, 7 bases. Germline lookup yields CDR1 LGHDT and CDR2 YNNKEL (reference sequence). The V gene lost 6 bases and the J gene lost 7 bases, with 16 bases spanning the gap. The CDR3 is 13 amino acids. The CDR3 sequence: CASRLGGGGEQYF. The CDR3 nucleotides are TGTGCCAGCAGGTTAGGAGGGGGCGGAGAGCAGTACTTC.

The CDR3 DNA follows: TGCGCCAGCAGCTTAGGACTCCGAAAAGAGACCCAGTACTTC. Amino acid sequence: CASSLGLRKETQYF. The chain joins TRBV5-1 to TRBJ2-5, with D possibly TRBD2 on 5 matching bases. CDR1 and CDR2 (germline): SGHRS, YFSETQ. This CDR3 region has 14 residues. Trimming stripped 2 bases from V and 3 bases from J, with 11 bases between.

The genes are TRBV4-2 and TRBJ2-7; D may be TRBD1 (6 bases). V lost 2 bases, J lost 0 bases, and 14 bases lay in between. Germline assignment: CDR1 LGHNA and CDR2 YNFKEQ. The CDR3 sequence is 16 residues long. The CDR3 spells CASSQRPGTSSYEQYF. DNA for the CDR3: TGTGCCAGCAGCCAAAGGCCCGGGACATCCTCCTACGAGCAGTACTTC.

J is TRBJ2-2 and V is TRBV7-9, with 10 bases fitting TRBD1. In germline, CDR1 is SEHNR, CDR2 FQNEAQ (reference sequence). The junction had 10 bases not matched to a gene; V was cut back by 7 bases and J by 5 bases. This CDR3 is 16 amino acids long. The CDR3 region is CASTPGQGGATGELFF. The DNA for the CDR3 is TGTGCCAGCACCCCTGGACAGGGGGGCGCTACCGGGGAGCTGTTTTTT. Complete variable domain (other parts from reference TRBV7-9 and TRBJ2-2): DTGVSQNPRHKITKRGQNVTFRCDPISEHNRLYWYRQTLGQGPEFLTYFQNEAQLEKSRLLSDRFSAERPKGSFSTLEIQRTEQGDSAMYLCASTPGQGGATGELFFGEGSRLTVL.

The genes are TRBV7-2 and TRBJ2-3, with 8 positions matching TRBD2. V trimming: 5 bases; J trimming: 0 bases; junction bases outside the gene matches: 7. CDR1 and CDR2 (germline): SGHTA, FQGNSA. The CDR3 totals 16 residues. The CDR3 region is CASSPKRGPSTDTQYF. CDR3 DNA sequence: TGTGCCAGCAGCCCCAAGCGGGGGCCTAGCACAGATACGCAGTATTTT.

The chain recombines TRBV9 with TRBJ1-3, with D possibly matching TRBD1 (5 bases). V was shortened by 1 base and J by 2 bases, with 7 bases between the two germline ends. Germline-derived CDR1 and CDR2 are SGDLS and YYNGEE. This CDR3 region has 14 residues. The CDR3 nucleotides read TGTGCCAGCAGCGTAACAGGTGCTGGAAACACCATATATTTT. This sequence encodes CASSVTGAGNTIYF.

The chain couples TRBV5-4 to TRBJ2-5, with D tentatively TRBD1 (6 bases). In germline, CDR1 is SGHNT, CDR2 YYREEE (reference sequence). V lost 4 bases and J 4 bases, leaving 14 bases between the germline ends. The CDR3 loop spans 14 amino acids. The CDR3 here is CASSQQGWLETQYF. The CDR3 DNA follows: TGTGCCAGCAGCCAACAGGGTTGGTTAGAGACCCAGTACTTC.